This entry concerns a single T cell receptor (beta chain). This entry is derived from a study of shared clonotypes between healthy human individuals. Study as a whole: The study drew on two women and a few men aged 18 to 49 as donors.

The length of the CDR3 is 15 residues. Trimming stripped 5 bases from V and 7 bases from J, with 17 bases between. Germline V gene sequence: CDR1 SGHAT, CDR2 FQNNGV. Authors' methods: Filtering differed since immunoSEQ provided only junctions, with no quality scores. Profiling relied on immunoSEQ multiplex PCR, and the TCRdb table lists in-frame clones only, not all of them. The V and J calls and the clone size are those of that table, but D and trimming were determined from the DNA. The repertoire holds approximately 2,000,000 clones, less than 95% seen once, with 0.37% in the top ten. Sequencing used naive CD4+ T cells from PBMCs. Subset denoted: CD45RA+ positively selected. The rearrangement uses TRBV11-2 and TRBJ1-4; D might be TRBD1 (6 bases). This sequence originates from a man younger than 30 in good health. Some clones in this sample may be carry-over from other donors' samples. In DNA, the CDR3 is TGTGCCAGCAGCCGACGGCCCAGGGGCGGTGAAAAACTGTTTTTT. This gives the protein CASSRRPRGGEKLFF.